The 21 T cell receptor beta chains below all came from one sample that was sequenced in a study of blood T cells in healthy people across ages. Using a J-beta primer mix together with a sample-barcoded 5' primer, a second PCR was run for about 7 to 12 cycles. TCRdb independently ran MiXCR on the 5' RACE reads; one entry per CDR3 protein. The table shows around 990,000 distinct CDR3 sequences, with around 27% occurring only once. These sequences were also reported in another study, on T cells of mothers and their children.

The sequencing input was blood. These receptors all come from a girl aged 2 to 9 in good health.

This chain joins TRBV29-1 and TRBJ1-1, with D possibly being TRBD1 (5 bases). There are 16 residues in the CDR3. Germline CDR1 and CDR2: SQVTM and ANQGSEA. V shed 3 bases and J shed 1 base, with 18 bases lying between them. For the CDR3, the DNA is TGCAGCGTTGATGGTGGGTTAGGGGTGAAGAACACTGAAGCTTTCTTT. Translated: CSVDGGLGVKNTEAFF.

In its sample, this clonotype was seen a few times. This chain links TRBV20-1 with TRBJ2-3, with 12 bases lining up with TRBD2. Germline V CDR1 and CDR2: DFQATT, SNEGSKA (reference sequence). The CDR3 covers 15 residues. The junction had 6 bases not matched to a gene; V was cut back by 4 bases and J by 4 bases. The CDR3 here is CSATLAGGPSDTQYF. Here the CDR3 DNA reads TGCAGTGCTACCCTAGCGGGAGGGCCGTCAGATACGCAGTATTTT.

This chain links TRBV25-1 with TRBJ2-5; 8 nucleotides align to TRBD2. The J segment lost 1 base and the V segment lost 2 bases, leaving 3 bases of the junction unmatched. Germline V gene lookup returns CDR1 MGHDK and CDR2 SYGVNS. This CDR3 contains 15 residues. The CDR3, as DNA: TGTGCCAGCAGTGAAAGCGGGGGCCCCCAAGAGACCCAGTACTTC. Translating it yields CASSESGGPQETQYF.

This clonotype was observed a handful of times. V is TRBV4-3 and J is TRBJ2-3, with TRBD2 identical over 9 bases. Germline V CDR1 and CDR2: LGHNA, YSLEER. Unmatched junction bases numbered 12, after V lost 4 bases and J lost 1 base. The CDR3 has 18 residues. The CDR3 nucleotides read TGCGCCAGCAGCCGCTCGGCTGTAGCGGGGGCCCGCACAGATACGCAGTATTTT. Its translation is CASSRSAVAGARTDTQYF.

J is TRBJ1-4 and V is TRBV9; D gene unclear. Trimming took off 0 bases at V and 10 bases at J, with 7 bases between the two ends. Germline values: CDR1 SGDLS, CDR2 YYNGEE. The CDR3 is 12 residues long. DNA of the CDR3: TGTGCCAGCAGCGTAGGATCTGGAAAACTGTTTTTT. It codes for CASSVGSGKLFF.

This clonotype was found a few times. The chain uses TRBV4-3 and TRBJ2-5; no clear D gene. The J call may be mistaken, given a closer DNA end match to TRBJ2-7. In germline, CDR1 is LGHNA, CDR2 YSLEER. This CDR3 has 15 amino acids. This chain's CDR3 is CASSQDRSPVYEQYF. The CDR3 bases are TGCGCCAGCAGCCAAGATAGGAGTCCTGTTTACGAGCAGTACTTC.

The rearrangement joins TRBV7-2 to TRBJ2-2; 7 bases fit TRBD2. The J segment lost 0 bases and the V segment lost 3 bases, leaving 4 bases of the junction unmatched. The germline CDR1 and CDR2 sequences are SGHTA and FQGNSA. This CDR3 comprises 16 residues. The CDR3 coding sequence is TGTGCCAGCAGCTTCACCGGGACTACGAACACCGGGGAGCTGTTTTTT. Its translation is CASSFTGTTNTGELFF. The full variable domain, its missing parts supplied by reference TRBV7-2 and TRBJ2-2, is GAGVSQSPSNKVTEKGKDVELRCDPISGHTALYWYRQSLGQGLEFLIYFQGNSAPDKSGLPSDRFSAERTGGSVSTLTIQRTQQEDSAVYLCASSFTGTTNTGELFFGEGSRLTVL.

V gene TRBV20-1 combines with J gene TRBJ2-5, with 15 bases lining up with TRBD2. J lost 5 bases, V lost 5 bases, and 9 bases had no gene match. There are 16 residues in the CDR3. The germline CDR1 and CDR2 sequences are DFQATT and SNEGSKA (reference sequence). The CDR3 here is CSAPRTSGGAGETQYF. The CDR3 DNA follows: TGCAGTGCTCCACGGACTAGCGGGGGGGCAGGGGAGACCCAGTACTTC.

There are a few counts of this clonotype. This chain's CDR3 is CASSEGTAGETQYF. DNA for the CDR3: TGTGCCAGCAGTGAAGGGACAGCGGGAGAGACCCAGTACTTC. The chain carries TRBV25-1 and TRBJ2-5; tentative D call: TRBD1 (7 bases). The CDR3 covers 14 residues. The V end lost 2 bases, the J end lost 4 bases, and 11 bases lay between the germline ends. Germline lookup yields CDR1 MGHDK and CDR2 SYGVNS.

The chain is built from TRBV20-1 and TRBJ2-7; D gene unclear. Trimming left V 2 bases short and J 2 bases short, with 19 bases between. The CDR3 runs 16 residues. Germline V gives CDR1 DFQATT, CDR2 SNEGSKA (reference sequence). CDR3 coding DNA: TGCAGTGCTAGAAACCCCCTAGATCGCCATGCCTACGAGCAGTACTTC. Translating it yields CSARNPLDRHAYEQYF.

This clonotype came up a few times. The chain is built from TRBV5-5 and TRBJ2-1, with D tentatively TRBD2 (5 bases). The end of the DNA fits TRBJ2-7 better, so the J call may be wrong. Germline CDR1 and CDR2: SGHKS and YYEKEE (reference sequence). The CDR3 spans 14 residues. CDR3 nucleotides: TGTGCCAGCAGCCCTATACGGGGTAATTACGAGCAGTACTTC. Amino acids: CASSPIRGNYEQYF.

The chain couples TRBV12-3 or TRBV12-4 to TRBJ2-1, with D hard to call. CDR3 length: 12 residues. V dropped 6 bases and J dropped 4 bases, with 7 bases sitting between them. The CDR3 DNA reads TGTGCCAGCAGAAACAGTTACAATGAGCAGTTCTTC. This encodes CASRNSYNEQFF.

This clonotype showed up just a few times. The rearrangement links TRBV28 to TRBJ1-6; D not resolved. This CDR3 is built from 14 residues. Germline V CDR1 and CDR2: MDHEN, SYDVKM. The V and J ends lost 4 bases and 7 bases respectively, with 11 bases between them. DNA of the CDR3: TGTGCCAGCAGTTCCGGAGGGAGGAATTCACCCCTCCACTTT. It specifies CASSSGGRNSPLHF.

The rearrangement links TRBV29-1 to TRBJ2-3, with a possible D match to TRBD2 (5 bases). The V gene's germline CDR1 is SQVTM and CDR2 ANQGSEA. The CDR3 totals 12 residues. V was shortened by 7 bases and J by 5 bases, with 13 bases between the two germline ends. The CDR3 DNA follows: TGCAGCGCACGGAGGCGGGTAGATACGCAGTATTTT. This codes for CSARRRVDTQYF.

This clonotype occurred many times. The chain recombines TRBV24-1 with TRBJ2-5; 7 bases align to TRBD1. The V gene end was trimmed by 6 bases and the J gene end by 3 bases; junction bases not matched to a gene: 3. The CDR3 contains 13 residues. Germline lookup yields CDR1 KGHDR and CDR2 SFDVKD. The CDR3: CATSPDREETQYF. The CDR3 bases are TGTGCCACCAGTCCCGACAGGGAAGAGACCCAGTACTTC.

For this clonotype: A junction end diverges from the germline sequence, so it may reflect a read error. This chain connects TRBV7-7 to TRBJ2-5; D remains ambiguous. This CDR3 has 15 residues. Germline CDR1 is SSHAT and CDR2 is FNYEAQ (reference sequence). The CDR3 is CASSLMGTDQETQYF. The CDR3 coding sequence is TGTGCTAGCAGCTTGATGGGTACAGATCAAGAGACCCAGTACTTC.

V usage is TRBV15 and J usage is TRBJ2-7, with unresolved D. Deletions cut 0 bases from V and 7 bases from J, with 13 bases between. From germline, CDR1 is LNHNV and CDR2 YYDKDF (reference sequence). The CDR3 consists of 14 residues. CDR3 sequence (DNA): TGTGCCACCAGCAGAGATCGGCTTAATAGGGAGCAGTACTTC. Protein product: CATSRDRLNREQYF.

This chain links TRBV29-1 with TRBJ1-2; D ambiguous. The CDR3 sequence is 12 residues long. Looked up from germline, CDR1 is SQVTM and CDR2 is ANQGSEA. V lost 2 bases and J lost 4, with 8 bases in between. Here the CDR3 reads CSVEISSYGYTF. The CDR3 bases are TGCAGCGTTGAAATCAGCAGCTATGGCTACACCTTC. Filled out from reference TRBV29-1 and TRBJ1-2, the complete variable domain reads SAVISQKPSRDICQRGTSLTIQCQVDSQVTMMFWYRQQPGQSLTLIATANQGSEATYESGFVIDKFPISRPNLTFSTLTVSNMSPEDSSIYLCSVEISSYGYTFGSGTRLTVV.

The chain carries TRBV20-1 and TRBJ2-1; perhaps TRBD1 as D (5 bases). CDR1 is DFQATT, CDR2 SNEGSKA, per germline (reference sequence). V shed 6 bases and J shed 5 bases, with 17 bases lying between them. This CDR3 is 14 amino acids long. The CDR3, as DNA: TGCAGTGCAATGGACAACGTCCATAACAATGAGCAGTTCTTC. It translates to CSAMDNVHNNEQFF.

The chain joins TRBV7-9 to TRBJ2-7, with TRBD1 matching over 7 bases. The V and J ends lost 4 bases and 3 bases, in that order; junction bases with no gene match: 9. Germline V gene sequence: CDR1 SEHNR, CDR2 FQNEAQ (reference sequence). CDR3 size: 15 residues. Written as DNA, the CDR3 is TGTGCCAGCAGCTCCGGCCTCCAGGGGGACTACGAGCAGTACTTC. This sequence encodes CASSSGLQGDYEQYF.

This clonotype was detected only a few times. The chain's CDR3 is CSAFSGVNYGYTF. For the CDR3, the DNA is TGCAGCGCATTCTCAGGGGTTAACTATGGCTACACCTTC. The chain uses TRBV29-1 and TRBJ1-2; perhaps TRBD1 as D (6 bases). Germline CDR1 reads SQVTM; CDR2 reads ANQGSEA. The V and J ends lost 7 bases and 1 base respectively, with 13 bases between them. The CDR3 runs to 13 residues.